The entry that follows covers one T cell receptor (beta chain) sequence. Its antigen is not identified. Measured with immunoSEQ multiplex PCR; TCRdb has only the in-frame clones, and not every one. Seen here are approximately 130,000 clones, 90% to 95% observed once, and the top ten hold 2.5% to 4%. V was shortened by 5 bases and J by 4 bases, with 8 bases between the two germline ends. This CDR3 has 12 residues. The data were obtained in a study of T cell responses to AZD1222 COVID-19 vaccine. Overall study findings and caveats: Per reports, nearly half of all spike-specific TCRs target regions that are unmutated in variants. Possibly, clonal diversity was underestimated; donors were largely white British and included more females.

The sequence derives from an adult in good health. This chain links TRBV12-3 or TRBV12-4 with TRBJ1-2; the D is unclear. Sequencing used peripheral blood, obtained on day 0 of AZD1222 vaccination. The CDR3 spells CASSRTIYGYTF. The CDR3 nucleotides are TGTGCCAGCAGTCGTACGATCTATGGCTACACCTTC.